What follows are 27 T cell receptor beta chains derived from one specimen sequenced in a study of regulatory T cells in long-lasting Graves disease. Indicated time point: persistent/refractory GD, antithyroid drugs over 5 years with positive TRAb. TCR sequences were obtained from RNA taken from PBMCs. In building TCR beta libraries, iRepertoire HTBI primers were used together with Arm-PCR of CDR3 regions. One entry per CDR3 protein, called by TCRdb with MiXCR from the multiplex PCR reads. The table records 300,000 to 500,000 distinct CDR3 sequences, less than 25% of them present only once. This sample comprised peripheral blood mononuclear cells (PBMCs), obtained when the disease was refractory, from a patient treated with antithyroid drugs. These TCRs come from a female donor with Graves disease.

The chain employs TRBV7-9 and TRBJ2-2, with unresolved D. Germline values: CDR1 SEHNR, CDR2 FQNEAQ (reference sequence). The CDR3 is 15 residues long. The ends were cut back, 4 bases at V and 1 base at J, with 10 bases in the middle. CDR3 region: CASSSLTLNTGELFF. The CDR3 DNA sequence: TGTGCCAGCAGCTCCCTAACACTGAACACCGGGGAGCTGTTTTTT.

This clonotype came up a few times. The chain carries TRBV6-1 and TRBJ2-2, with D tentatively TRBD1 or TRBD2 (5 bases each). CDR1 and CDR2 (germline): MNHNS, SASEGT. The CDR3 extends over 15 amino acids. V shed 5 bases and J shed 1 base, with 11 bases lying between them. For the CDR3, the DNA is TGTGCCAGCAGTCCCCCAGGGAGGAACACCGGGGAGCTGTTTTTT. Its translation: CASSPPGRNTGELFF.

This clonotype was recorded at least ten times. The genes are TRBV7-2 and TRBJ1-2, with unresolved D. Trimming removed 2 bases from V and 3 bases from J, with 4 bases in between. CDR1 is SGHTA, CDR2 FQGNSA, per germline. The CDR3 extends over 12 amino acids. The CDR3 DNA reads as TGTGCCAGCAGCTTAACGGACTATGGCTACACCTTC. It specifies CASSLTDYGYTF.

V is TRBV7-6 and J is TRBJ2-5; D gene ambiguous. The germline CDR1 and CDR2 sequences are SGHVS and FNYEAQ. Between the trimmed V and J ends, which lost 4 bases and 5 bases, there was a span of 11 bases. The CDR3 has 13 amino acids. The CDR3 loop reads CASSSRVWETQYF. CDR3 sequence (DNA): TGTGCCAGCAGCTCAAGGGTCTGGGAGACCCAGTACTTC.

The chain joins TRBV12-3 or TRBV12-4 to TRBJ1-3; D possibly corresponds to TRBD1 (6 bases). V shed 7 bases and J shed 2 bases, with 15 bases lying between them. This CDR3 spans 15 amino acids. The CDR3 is CASKATGTPGNTIYF. The CDR3 coding sequence is TGTGCCAGCAAGGCCACAGGGACTCCTGGAAACACCATATATTTT.

This clonotype has ten or more counts. The chain combines TRBV29-1 with TRBJ1-5; D gene uncertain. Trimming shortened V by 7 bases and J by 4 bases, and 14 bases separated the two germline ends. Germline V gene data show CDR1 as SQVTM and CDR2 as ANQGSEA. The CDR3 sequence is 13 residues long. The CDR3 here is CSAQITQNQPQHF. CDR3 sequence (DNA): TGCAGCGCCCAAATAACACAGAATCAGCCCCAGCATTTT. Full variable domain (missing parts from reference TRBV29-1 and TRBJ1-5): SAVISQKPSRDICQRGTSLTIQCQVDSQVTMMFWYRQQPGQSLTLIATANQGSEATYESGFVIDKFPISRPNLTFSTLTVSNMSPEDSSIYLCSAQITQNQPQHFGDGTRLSIL.

The chain is built from TRBV19 and TRBJ1-5; D is possibly TRBD1 (6 bases). The germline V gene encodes CDR1 LNHDA and CDR2 SQIVND (reference sequence). The V gene lost 6 bases and the J gene lost 5 bases, with 14 bases spanning the gap. CDR3 length equals 14 residues. The CDR3 reads CASRPAGDHQPQHF. DNA for the CDR3: TGTGCCAGTAGACCGGCAGGGGACCATCAGCCCCAGCATTTT. Full variable domain (outside the CDR3, taken from reference TRBV19 and TRBJ1-5): DGGITQSPKYLFRKEGQNVTLSCEQNLNHDAMYWYRQDPGQGLRLIYYSQIVNDFQKGDIAEGYSVSREKKESFPLTVTSAQKNPTAFYLCASRPAGDHQPQHFGDGTRLSIL.

This clonotype was observed many times. Written as DNA, the CDR3 is TGTGCCAGCAGTTTTTTTCGGGCAGCCGTGGAGACCCAGTACTTC. The encoded protein is CASSFFRAAVETQYF. The chain carries TRBV27 and TRBJ2-5; D is unclear. The CDR3 is made up of 15 amino acids. Germline CDR1 is MNHEY and CDR2 is SMNVEV (reference sequence). The V and J ends lost 3 bases and 5 bases respectively, with 16 bases between them.

The chain is built from TRBV12-3 or TRBV12-4 and TRBJ1-1; D remains unclear. This CDR3 has 12 amino acids. Trimming pared 3 bases from V and 6 bases from J, leaving 8 bases between. The CDR3 nucleotides read TGTGCCAGCAGTTTTCGCCCGCCTGAAGCTTTCTTT. It encodes CASSFRPPEAFF.

The rearrangement uses TRBV11-2 and TRBJ2-2, with unresolved D. This CDR3 contains 16 residues. Trimming left V 0 bases short and J 2 bases short, with 10 bases between. Germline values: CDR1 SGHAT, CDR2 FQNNGV. CDR3 amino acids: CASSLEYPDNTGELFF. The CDR3, as DNA: TGTGCCAGCAGCTTAGAGTATCCGGATAACACCGGGGAGCTGTTTTTT. Variable domain in full (rest from reference TRBV11-2 and TRBJ2-2): EAGVAQSPRYKIIEKRQSVAFWCNPISGHATLYWYQQILGQGPKLLIQFQNNGVVDDSQLPKDRFSAERLKGVDSTLKIQPAKLEDSAVYLCASSLEYPDNTGELFFGEGSRLTVL.

Ten or more counts support this clonotype. The rearrangement uses TRBV6-1 and TRBJ2-7, with TRBD1 as a possible D gene (6 bases). The V gene's germline CDR1 is MNHNS and CDR2 SASEGT. V shed 10 bases and J shed 4 bases, with 11 bases lying between them. The CDR3 has 11 amino acids. The CDR3 DNA follows: TGTGCCACCGAAAGGGGGTACGAGCAGTACTTC. It translates to CATERGYEQYF.

This clonotype was seen many times. The chain links TRBV6-1 to TRBJ2-2; TRBD1 or TRBD2 may be the D gene (5 bases each). V gave up 6 bases and J gave up 2 bases, with 10 bases separating them. The CDR3 covers 14 residues. Per germline, CDR1 MNHNS and CDR2 SASEGT. This CDR3 is CASRHRDNTGELFF. The DNA of the CDR3 is TGTGCCAGCAGGCACCGGGACAACACCGGGGAGCTGTTTTTT.

CDR3 DNA sequence: TGTGCCAGCAGACCGGGACAGGGAAACACCGGGGAGCTGTTTTTT. The encoded protein is CASRPGQGNTGELFF. The chain uses TRBV7-2 and TRBJ2-2; 9 bases fit TRBD1. CDR3 size: 15 residues. Per the germline V gene, CDR1 is SGHTA and CDR2 is FQGNSA. V shed 6 bases and J 2 bases; nucleotides not matched to a gene: 4.

This clonotype has just a few counts. The chain links TRBV19 to TRBJ1-1; D gene unclear. Germline assignment: CDR1 LNHDA and CDR2 SQIVND (reference sequence). The CDR3 is made up of 13 amino acids. Trimming left V 6 bases short and J 3 bases short, with 11 bases between. CDR3 bases: TGTGCCAGTAGCCCCAACTGGGACACTGAAGCTTTCTTT. Translated: CASSPNWDTEAFF.

This clonotype was seen ten or more times. The chain links TRBV12-3 or TRBV12-4 to TRBJ2-4; D gene ambiguous. Between the trimmed V and J ends, which lost 6 bases and 0 bases, there was a span of 15 bases. This CDR3 has 16 residues. CDR3: CASSSDGPLAKNIQYF. CDR3 DNA sequence: TGTGCCAGCAGCTCGGACGGACCATTAGCCAAAAACATTCAGTACTTC.

The rearrangement joins TRBV5-1 to TRBJ2-1; tentative D call: TRBD2 (9 bases). Germline V gene lookup returns CDR1 SGHRS and CDR2 YFSETQ. V lost 2 bases, J lost 14 bases, and 26 bases lay in between. This CDR3 has 16 residues. The DNA of the CDR3 is TGCGCCAGCAGCTTCAGGGGGCCAGCGGGAGGCTCTAAGGAGTTCTTC. Translated, it gives CASSFRGPAGGSKEFF.

This clonotype appeared many times. This chain links TRBV2 with TRBJ1-4, with D perhaps matching TRBD1 (5 bases). Trimming cost V 0 bases and J 8 bases, with 10 bases left between them. The CDR3 is made up of 14 amino acids. Germline V gives CDR1 SNHLY, CDR2 FYNNEI. This chain's CDR3 is CASSEAPPGEKLFF. DNA of the CDR3: TGTGCCAGCAGTGAAGCCCCCCCAGGGGAAAAACTGTTTTTT.

J is TRBJ2-7 and V is TRBV5-1; 7 bases agree with TRBD1. Germline V lookup: CDR1 SGHRS, CDR2 YFSETQ. This CDR3 comprises 14 residues. V gave up 1 base and J gave up 5 bases; unmatched junction bases: 6. CDR3 DNA: TGCGCCAGCAGCTTGAGCCGAGGGGGCAACGAGCAGTACTTC. This gives the protein CASSLSRGGNEQYF. Looking up the rest from reference TRBV5-1 and TRBJ2-7 gives the full variable domain: KAGVTQTPRYLIKTRGQQVTLSCSPISGHRSVSWYQQTPGQGLQFLFEYFSETQRNKGNFPGRFSGRQFSNSRSEMNVSTLELGDSALYLCASSLSRGGNEQYFGPGTRLTVT.

The V call is TRBV19, the J call TRBJ2-2; D is uncertain. The CDR3 length is 17 residues. Trimming pared 3 bases from V and 3 bases from J, leaving 17 bases between. Germline loops: CDR1 LNHDA, CDR2 SQIVND (reference sequence). Here the CDR3 reads CASSMKGGGPDTGELFF. The CDR3 region has the DNA TGTGCCAGTAGTATGAAGGGTGGTGGCCCGGACACCGGGGAGCTGTTTTTT.

The chain employs TRBV20-1 and TRBJ2-7; a possible D gene is TRBD2 (5 bases). The V end was cut by 1 base, the J end by 5 bases, with 18 bases between. The CDR3 covers 15 residues. CDR1 DFQATT and CDR2 SNEGSKA come from the germline V gene (reference sequence). The CDR3 region has the DNA TGCAGTGCTAGAGGGGATGGTGGGAGCTTCGACGAGCAGTACTTC. Its protein is CSARGDGGSFDEQYF.

This clonotype was observed many times. The chain links TRBV7-8 to TRBJ2-6; the D is unclear. CDR1 and CDR2 from the germline V gene are SGHVS and FQNEAQ. This CDR3 contains 18 residues. Trimming took off 2 bases at V and 2 bases at J, with 16 bases between the two ends. CDR3 sequence reads: CASSLIATFFTGANVLTF. In DNA, the CDR3 is TGTGCCAGCAGCTTAATTGCCACATTCTTTACTGGGGCCAACGTCCTGACTTTC. The whole variable domain, remainder taken from reference TRBV7-8 and TRBJ2-6, is GAGVSQSPRYKVAKRGQDVALRCDPISGHVSLFWYQQALGQGPEFLTYFQNEAQLDKSGLPSDRFFAERPEGSVSTLKIQRTQQEDSAVYLCASSLIATFFTGANVLTFGAGSRLTVL.

The chain couples TRBV29-1 to TRBJ2-2; 7 nucleotides agree with TRBD2. The germline CDR1 and CDR2 sequences are SQVTM and ANQGSEA. Trimming took 6 bases from V and 3 from J; bases not matched to a gene: 13. The CDR3 runs to 16 residues. This CDR3 is CSVPSEAGEYTGELFF. The CDR3 nucleotides read TGCAGCGTCCCGTCCGAGGCGGGAGAGTACACCGGGGAGCTGTTTTTT.

This clonotype has at least ten counts. CDR3 sequence reads: CASSYLKGRNTEAFF. CDR3 bases: TGTGCCAGCAGTTACCTAAAGGGGAGGAACACTGAAGCTTTCTTT. V gene TRBV6-2 or TRBV6-3 combines with J gene TRBJ1-1; D is possibly TRBD1 (5 bases). V was trimmed by 2 bases and J by 1 base, leaving 11 bases between them. The CDR3 consists of 15 residues. The germline V gene has CDR1 MNHEY and CDR2 SVGEGT.

This clonotype was seen only a few times. The gene calls are TRBV7-9 and TRBJ2-7; D is perhaps TRBD2 (6 bases). From germline, CDR1 is SEHNR and CDR2 FQNEAQ (reference sequence). V was cut by 6 bases and J by 5 bases, with 23 bases left in between. This CDR3 region has 16 residues. DNA for the CDR3: TGTGCCAGCAGTCTAACCCGCGGAGGGGCTCCGGACGAGCAGTACTTC. This gives the protein CASSLTRGGAPDEQYF.

The sample holds many counts of this clonotype. The chain uses TRBV3-1 and TRBJ1-2; D remains unclear. CDR3 length equals 15 residues. Trimming removed 2 bases from V and 5 bases from J, with 15 bases in between. Germline V gene data show CDR1 as LGHDT and CDR2 as YNNKEL (reference sequence). The CDR3, as DNA: TGTGCCAGCAGCCAACAAGAGGGCCAAGGGTATGGCTACACCTTC. Translated: CASSQQEGQGYGYTF.

This clonotype was counted at least ten times. The J gene is TRBJ1-2, the V gene TRBV12-5; a weak D match, TRBD1 (6 bases). This CDR3 region has 12 residues. Germline assignment: CDR1 LGHNT and CDR2 FRNRAP. The CDR3 protein is CAHETGNYGYTF. CDR3 bases: TGTGCCCACGAGACAGGAAACTATGGCTACACCTTC.

In its sample, this clonotype was seen many times. J is TRBJ2-5 and V is TRBV10-3, with 8 nucleotides matching TRBD1. V was pared by 8 bases and J by 5 bases, with 10 bases of the junction left unmatched. This CDR3 comprises 14 residues. Per the germline V gene, CDR1 is ENHRY and CDR2 is SYGVKD. The CDR3 reads CAIAPGGIGETQYF. The CDR3 DNA follows: TGTGCCATCGCCCCAGGGGGCATCGGTGAGACCCAGTACTTC.